The entry that follows covers one T cell receptor beta chain sequence. Its target is unknown. The data derive from a study of long-term antiretroviral therapy in people with HIV. Turning to the study itself: The 2015 immediate-ART recommendation came about a decade after the earliest samples. Study conclusions and caveats: Repertoires in HIV (unlike those of controls) had narrower CDR3 length ranges. Across all time points, the repertoire was dominated by clones that expanded before ART. ART-treated samples gained diversity yet remained below transplant donor controls.

CDR1 and CDR2 (germline): SEHNR, FQNEAQ (reference sequence). The germline V and J ends were trimmed by 4 bases and 3 bases, with 15 bases remaining between them. This CDR3 has 15 residues. The assay used was immunoSEQ (version v3.0), run at survey level. TCRdb keeps only in-frame clones here, not all; method: immunoSEQ multiplex PCR. The data show 17,000 or so clones, with 81% seen just once and more than 14% held by the top ten. This clonotype originated in a man aged 25-45 years with HIV. V is TRBV7-9 and J is TRBJ2-5, with D unclear. Source: unsorted PBMCs, taken less than 1.3 years before starting antiretroviral therapy. In DNA, the CDR3 is TGTGCCAGCAGCTCCGCCTACTTGGCCAAAGAGACCCAGTACTTC. It is translated as CASSSAYLAKETQYF.